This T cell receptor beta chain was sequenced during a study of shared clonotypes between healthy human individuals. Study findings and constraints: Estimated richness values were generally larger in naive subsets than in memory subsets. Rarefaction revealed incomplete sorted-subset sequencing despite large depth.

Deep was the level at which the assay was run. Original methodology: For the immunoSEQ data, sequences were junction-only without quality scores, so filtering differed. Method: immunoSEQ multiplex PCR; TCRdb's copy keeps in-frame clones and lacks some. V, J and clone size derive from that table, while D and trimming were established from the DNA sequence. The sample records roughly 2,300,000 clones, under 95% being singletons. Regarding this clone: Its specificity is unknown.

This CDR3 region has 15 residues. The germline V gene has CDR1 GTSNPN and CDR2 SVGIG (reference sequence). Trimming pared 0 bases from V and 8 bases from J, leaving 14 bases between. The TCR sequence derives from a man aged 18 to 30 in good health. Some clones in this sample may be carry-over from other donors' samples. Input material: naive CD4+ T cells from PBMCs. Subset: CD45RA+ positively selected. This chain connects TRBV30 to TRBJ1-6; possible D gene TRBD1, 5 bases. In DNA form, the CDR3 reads TGTGCCTGGAGTGTAGATAGGGTAGGGGATTCACCCCTCCACTTT. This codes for CAWSVDRVGDSPLHF. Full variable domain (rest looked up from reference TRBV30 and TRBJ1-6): SQTIHQWPATLVQPVGSPLSLECTVEGTSNPNLYWYRQAAGRGLQLLFYSVGIGQISSEVPQNLSASRPQDRQFILSSKKLLLSDSGFYLCAWSVDRVGDSPLHFGNGTRLTVT.